These 30 T cell receptor beta chains originate from one sample sequenced in a study of blood T cell repertoires in COVID-19. The data were produced by immunoSEQ multiplex PCR, yet TCRdb's version contains in-frame clones alone and is incomplete. The data show around 150,000 clones, roughly 88% seen once. Sample: peripheral blood. Receptors originate from a man aged 18 to 30 with acute or convalescent COVID-19.

This sequence joins TRBV5-1 and TRBJ2-5; TRBD2 matches at 13 bases. CDR1 SGHRS and CDR2 YFSETQ come from the germline V gene. The CDR3 totals 16 residues. The ends lost 4 bases at V and 5 bases at J; junction bases unmatched: 8. In nucleotides, the CDR3 is TGCGCCAGCAGCCCACTAGCGGGAGGGCCTCGGGAGACCCAGTACTTC. Its translation is CASSPLAGGPRETQYF.

The rearrangement joins TRBV27 to TRBJ1-2; 8 nucleotides match TRBD1. This CDR3 spans 14 amino acids. The ends lost 0 bases at V and 8 bases at J; junction bases unmatched: 5. Germline V gives CDR1 MNHEY, CDR2 SMNVEV (reference sequence). The CDR3 DNA sequence: TGTGCCAGCAGTTTATCCGGACAGGGCAAGGGCTACACCTTC. Amino acid sequence: CASSLSGQGKGYTF.

This chain connects TRBV3-1 (or the pseudogene TRBV3-2) to TRBJ1-2; 10 bases are shared with TRBD1. CDR3 length equals 19 residues. Germline V gene data show CDR1 as LGHDT and CDR2 as YNNKEL (reference sequence). V shed 0 bases, J shed 3 bases, and the junction held 13 bases outside the gene matches. The CDR3: CASSQDATKRTGGYYGYTF. The CDR3 nucleotides are TGTGCCAGCAGCCAAGACGCGACCAAAAGGACAGGGGGTTACTATGGCTACACCTTC.

The rearrangement joins TRBV5-5 to TRBJ1-3; TRBD1 aligns across 7 bases. CDR1 is SGHKS, CDR2 YYEKEE, per germline (reference sequence). This CDR3 is built from 16 residues. The J segment lost 1 base and the V segment lost 4 bases, leaving 8 bases of the junction unmatched. The CDR3 loop reads CASSTVPTGSGNTIYF. In DNA form, the CDR3 reads TGTGCCAGCAGCACGGTGCCGACAGGGTCTGGAAACACCATATATTTT.

The chain links TRBV25-1 to TRBJ2-5; D is perhaps TRBD2 (5 bases). The ends were cut back, 3 bases at V and 5 bases at J, with 19 bases in the middle. The CDR3 loop spans 16 amino acids. Germline CDR1 and CDR2: MGHDK and SYGVNS. CDR3 region: CASSELVGVARETQYF. The CDR3 region has the DNA TGTGCCAGCAGTGAGCTGGTCGGGGTAGCGCGGGAGACCCAGTACTTC.

This rearrangement joins TRBV6-5 to TRBJ1-5; 7 positions agree with TRBD1. V dropped 0 bases and J dropped 6; count of bases not matched to a gene: 2. The germline gives CDR1 MNHEY, CDR2 SVGAGI. The CDR3 extends over 14 amino acids. The CDR3 DNA sequence: TGTGCCAGCAGTTACTCGGGACAGCTTCAGCCCCAGCATTTT. Translating gives CASSYSGQLQPQHF.

The rearrangement links TRBV6-5 to TRBJ1-2, with D possibly TRBD1 on 6 matching bases. This CDR3 has 13 residues. V shed 9 bases and J shed 8 bases, with 19 bases lying between them. Germline CDR1 reads MNHEY; CDR2 reads SVGAGI. As DNA, the CDR3 is TGTGCCAGTAGTAACCAGGGGCCGGGGGGCTACACCTTC. Translation gives CASSNQGPGGYTF.

V and J are TRBV7-9 and TRBJ2-7; 9 positions agree with TRBD2. V lost 0 bases and J lost 6; bases outside the gene matches: 6. The CDR3 covers 15 residues. Per the germline V gene, CDR1 is SEHNR and CDR2 is FQNEAQ (reference sequence). The CDR3 here is CASSLAMGLAFEQYF. The DNA of the CDR3 is TGTGCCAGCAGCTTAGCGATGGGACTAGCCTTCGAGCAGTACTTC.

This chain links TRBV25-1 with TRBJ1-6; TRBD1 matches at 10 bases. V was clipped by 4 bases and J by 6 bases; unmatched bases: 6. Germline V gene lookup returns CDR1 MGHDK and CDR2 SYGVNS. The CDR3 covers 16 residues. CDR3 protein: CASSGTGGGFNSPLHF. CDR3 sequence (DNA): TGTGCCAGCAGTGGGACAGGGGGTGGCTTTAATTCACCCCTCCACTTT.

The chain uses TRBV6-5 and TRBJ1-2; the D is unclear. The CDR3 contains 14 residues. Germline CDR1 and CDR2: MNHEY and SVGAGI. The V end was cut by 2 bases, the J end by 4 bases, with 11 bases between. The CDR3 protein is CASSYQEGTYGYTF. The CDR3 nucleotides read TGTGCCAGCAGTTACCAGGAGGGTACCTATGGCTACACCTTC.

The chain carries TRBV7-9 and TRBJ1-2, with D perhaps TRBD1 (6 bases). CDR3 length: 14 amino acids. Germline V gene data show CDR1 as SEHNR and CDR2 as FQNEAQ (reference sequence). The ends were cut back, 1 base at V and 4 bases at J, with 10 bases in the middle. CDR3 nucleotide sequence: TGTGCCAGCAGCTTAGGACAGGTGGGCTATGGCTACACCTTC. This translates into CASSLGQVGYGYTF.

This clone was picked up a small number of times. The rearrangement joins TRBV7-9 to TRBJ2-7; 10 nucleotides align to TRBD2. The CDR3 runs to 19 residues. Trimming at V came to 1 base and at J to 7 bases, leaving 19 bases not matched to a gene. Germline lookup yields CDR1 SEHNR and CDR2 FQNEAQ (reference sequence). In nucleotides, the CDR3 is TGTGCCAGCAGCTTAGTATTGGGGGGTGGACTAGCGGACTTTTCTGAGCAGTACTTC. This encodes CASSLVLGGGLADFSEQYF.

The chain joins TRBV6-5 to TRBJ1-2; TRBD1 matches at 7 bases. The ends lost 6 bases at V and 5 bases at J; junction bases unmatched: 6. Germline CDR1 MNHEY, CDR2 SVGAGI. This CDR3 has 13 residues. The CDR3 DNA follows: TGTGCCAGCAGCCCACAGGGGAGGTATGGCTACACCTTC. Its protein is CASSPQGRYGYTF.

In its sample, this clone was seen a few times. This chain links TRBV5-1 with TRBJ1-2, with D perhaps matching TRBD1 (6 bases). Trimming removed 0 bases from V and 7 bases from J, with 13 bases in between. Looked up from germline, CDR1 is SGHRS and CDR2 is YFSETQ. The CDR3 totals 14 residues. The CDR3 protein is CASSLADGQSGYTF. The CDR3 DNA follows: TGCGCCAGCAGCTTGGCCGATGGACAGTCTGGCTACACCTTC.

The chain links TRBV5-1 to TRBJ2-3, with 8 bases identical to TRBD2. This CDR3 region has 17 residues. Germline V gene sequence: CDR1 SGHRS, CDR2 YFSETQ. V was pared by 3 bases and J by 0 bases, with 9 bases of the junction left unmatched. Here the CDR3 reads CASSSTSSSGSTDTQYF. CDR3 coding DNA: TGCGCCAGCAGCTCCACCTCCTCTAGCGGGAGCACAGATACGCAGTATTTT.

The V call is TRBV24-1, the J call TRBJ1-4; the match to TRBD1 covers 11 bases. There are 15 residues in the CDR3. The V and J ends lost 4 bases and 6 bases, in that order; junction bases with no gene match: 3. Germline-derived CDR1 and CDR2 are KGHDR and SFDVKD. The CDR3 loop is CATSDSGQGDEKLFF. As DNA, the CDR3 is TGTGCCACCAGTGACTCGGGACAGGGGGATGAAAAACTGTTTTTT.

The chain joins TRBV6-5 to TRBJ2-7; 7 bases map to TRBD2. The V segment lost 5 bases and the J segment 3 bases; nucleotides outside the gene matches: 7. CDR1 MNHEY and CDR2 SVGAGI come from the germline V gene. The CDR3 sequence is 14 residues long. The CDR3 sequence: CASSREGFLYEQYF. The CDR3 DNA reads as TGTGCCAGCAGTAGGGAGGGGTTCCTCTACGAGCAGTACTTC.

The rearrangement links TRBV5-4 to TRBJ1-1, with D possibly TRBD1 on 6 matching bases. CDR1 and CDR2 from the germline V gene are SGHNT and YYREEE (reference sequence). V lost 6 bases and J lost 1, with 10 bases in between. The CDR3 is 13 amino acids. The CDR3 region is CASKPGQNTEAFF. The DNA for the CDR3 is TGTGCCAGCAAGCCGGGACAGAACACTGAAGCTTTCTTT.

The chain joins TRBV2 to TRBJ1-6; TRBD1 matches at 9 bases. This CDR3 is built from 16 residues. Trimming at V came to 2 bases and at J to 9 bases, leaving 8 bases not matched to a gene. Germline lookup yields CDR1 SNHLY and CDR2 FYNNEI. The CDR3 sequence: CASSEWLGQGGSPLHF. CDR3 bases: TGTGCCAGCAGTGAATGGCTGGGACAGGGAGGTTCACCCCTCCACTTT.

At least ten counts were recorded for this clone. The chain uses TRBV27 and TRBJ2-7, with D maybe TRBD1 (6 bases). V dropped 0 bases and J dropped 3 bases, with 9 bases sitting between them. CDR1 is MNHEY and CDR2 is SMNVEV in the germline V gene (reference sequence). This CDR3 has 14 amino acids. The DNA of the CDR3 is TGTGCCAGCAGTTTATCAGGACAGAGCTACGAGCAGTACTTC. Translated: CASSLSGQSYEQYF.

This clone was recorded only once. The chain has TRBV3-1 (or the pseudogene TRBV3-2) and TRBJ2-7; 8 positions match TRBD2. Germline lookup yields CDR1 LGHDT and CDR2 YNNKEL (reference sequence). The CDR3 has 15 residues. With 4 bases clipped from V and 4 bases from J, the junction kept 9 bases outside the gene matches. The CDR3 DNA follows: TGTGCCAGCAGCCGTAGCGGGGCCCGGTTATACGAGCAGTACTTC. It specifies CASSRSGARLYEQYF.

Details on this clone: Within the sample, other DNA sequences also encode this same CDR3. The chain employs TRBV7-9 and TRBJ1-5; D remains unclear. The CDR3 sequence is 13 residues long. V shed 1 base and J shed 4 bases, with 5 bases lying between them. Germline lookup yields CDR1 SEHNR and CDR2 FQNEAQ (reference sequence). CDR3 loop: CASSLGANQPQHF. In DNA, the CDR3 is TGTGCCAGCAGCTTAGGAGCAAATCAGCCCCAGCATTTT.

This clone was found once. CDR3 sequence reads: CASSSQGHTGNTEAFF. The CDR3 DNA reads TGTGCCAGCAGCTCGCAGGGACATACAGGGAACACTGAAGCTTTCTTT. The V gene is TRBV7-9, the J gene TRBJ1-1; D may be TRBD1 (6 bases). V was shortened by 4 bases and J by 1 base, with 16 bases between the two germline ends. The length of the CDR3 is 16 residues. Per germline, CDR1 SEHNR and CDR2 FQNEAQ (reference sequence).

The chain recombines TRBV19 with TRBJ1-2; 8 nucleotides match TRBD1. The trim removed 8 bases at V and 2 bases at J, leaving 4 bases unmatched. Germline V gene data show CDR1 as LNHDA and CDR2 as SQIVND (reference sequence). There are 13 residues in the CDR3. The CDR3, as DNA: TGTGCCAGTGGGACAGGAGAAAACTATGGCTACACCTTC. Translating it yields CASGTGENYGYTF.

The chain recombines TRBV12-3 or TRBV12-4 with TRBJ1-2; TRBD1 is a possible D gene (6 bases). The CDR3 has 13 residues. V was pared by 8 bases and J by 1 base, with 11 bases between. CDR3 bases: TGTGCCAGCCGCCAGGGGCTTAACTATGGCTACACCTTC. Translating it yields CASRQGLNYGYTF.

The rearrangement uses TRBV19 and TRBJ1-5, with TRBD1 matching 9 bases. This CDR3 region has 16 residues. The J segment lost 0 bases and the V segment lost 7 bases, leaving 7 bases of the junction unmatched. Per the germline V gene, CDR1 is LNHDA and CDR2 is SQIVND (reference sequence). CDR3 nucleotides: TGTGCCAGTAACACCGGGACAGGGAATAGCAATCAGCCCCAGCATTTT. It codes for CASNTGTGNSNQPQHF.

Details on this clone: At one end the junction does not follow the germline gene, possibly because of a read error. The chain couples TRBV9 to TRBJ1-2; D not certain. The CDR3 has 13 amino acids. Per germline, CDR1 SGDLS and CDR2 YYNGEE. DNA of the CDR3: TGTGCCAGCAGCCCGGCGGAGACGCCCCTTTTTCCCTTC. As protein: CASSPAETPLFPF. The variable domain in full, completed from reference TRBV9 and TRBJ1-2, reads DSGVTQTPKHLITATGQRVTLRCSPRSGDLSVYWYQQSLDQGLQFLIQYYNGEERAKGNILERFSAQQFPDLHSELNLSSLELGDSALYFCASSPAETPLFPFGSGTRLTVV.

The genes are TRBV4-1 and TRBJ2-1; perhaps TRBD1 as D (6 bases). The CDR3 has 12 amino acids. The germline CDR1 and CDR2 sequences are MGHRA and YSYEKL. Trimming took 1 base from V and 13 from J, leaving 11 bases between them. CDR3 region: CASSQGRDTQFF. The CDR3 region has the DNA TGCGCCAGCAGCCAAGGCCGGGACACCCAGTTCTTC.

This chain uses TRBV7-8 with TRBJ2-2; TRBD1 might be the D (6 bases). Germline CDR1 is SGHVS and CDR2 is FQNEAQ. The germline V and J ends were trimmed by 7 bases and 0 bases, with 27 bases remaining between them. The CDR3 is 20 residues long. CDR3 sequence reads: CASINPAVQGSHANTGELFF. CDR3 DNA: TGTGCCAGCATCAACCCGGCCGTTCAGGGGTCCCACGCGAACACCGGGGAGCTGTTTTTT.

The genes are TRBV11-2 and TRBJ1-1; no definite D call. V was clipped by 1 base and J by 1 base, with 7 bases between them. The CDR3 is made up of 14 amino acids. Germline CDR1 is SGHAT and CDR2 is FQNNGV. The CDR3 DNA follows: TGTGCCAGCAGCTTAGGGTGGAGGAACACTGAAGCTTTCTTT. It translates to CASSLGWRNTEAFF.